These 4 T cell receptor beta chains originate from one sample sequenced in a study of T cells in Graves' hyperthyroidism and ophthalmopathy (dated by TCRdb to the late 2010s). The protocol used for the library was multiplex PCR. Sequencing was carried out with an Illumina HiSeq 2000. The TCR beta CDR3 regions were amplified from the RNA transcripts. The TCR CDR3 was subjected to a first round of RT-PCR using the HTBI primer set and the Qiagen OneStep RT-PCR kit. Through fastp at Q25 and MiXCR, TCRdb rebuilt clones from the public reads, retaining in-frame beta chains. Each CDR3 protein gets just one entry, which takes the most common genes and DNA from the rows behind it. In all, the sample holds roughly 420,000 distinct CDR3 sequences, and about 15% of those were seen once. 11% to 15% of the sample goes to the ten largest clones. Sequencing input: blood. All receptors come from a woman aged 18-29 years with Graves' hyperthyroidism.

The chain combines TRBV7-8 with TRBJ2-1; D tentatively reads TRBD1 or TRBD2 (5 bases each). Germline CDR1 is SGHVS and CDR2 is FQNEAQ. The CDR3 covers 12 residues. Deletions cut 6 bases from V and 12 bases from J, with 15 bases between. As DNA, the CDR3 is TGTGCCAGCAGGGGGGTAGGAGGCGGGCAGTTCTTC. It translates to CASRGVGGGQFF.

The chain employs TRBV4-1 and TRBJ2-3, with a possible D match to TRBD2 (5 bases). The CDR3 loop spans 13 amino acids. Per the germline V gene, CDR1 is MGHRA and CDR2 is YSYEKL. V lost 8 bases to trimming and J lost 2 bases, with 11 bases between them. The CDR3 region has the DNA TGCGCCAGCCAAAAGGACTCCACAGATACGCAGTATTTT. It specifies CASQKDSTDTQYF.

This clonotype was found a few times. V usage is TRBV15 and J usage is TRBJ2-2, with 8 nucleotides matching TRBD2. The CDR3 consists of 17 residues. V gave up 1 base and J gave up 3 bases; unmatched junction bases: 7. Germline V lookup: CDR1 LNHNV, CDR2 YYDKDF (reference sequence). The CDR3 coding sequence is TGTGCCACCAGCAGAGGGACCGGGACTAGAGACACCGGGGAGCTGTTTTTT. Its protein product is CATSRGTGTRDTGELFF.

This chain links TRBV19 with TRBJ2-1, with D perhaps matching TRBD1 or TRBD2 (5 bases each). The CDR3 spans 16 residues. V was shortened by 5 bases and J by 0 bases, with 14 bases between the two germline ends. Germline CDR1 is LNHDA and CDR2 is SQIVND (reference sequence). CDR3 sequence reads: CASSFRTDSSYNEQFF. For the CDR3, the DNA is TGTGCCAGTAGTTTTCGGACTGACAGCTCCTACAATGAGCAGTTCTTC. Drawing the rest from reference TRBV19 and TRBJ2-1, the complete variable domain is DGGITQSPKYLFRKEGQNVTLSCEQNLNHDAMYWYRQDPGQGLRLIYYSQIVNDFQKGDIAEGYSVSREKKESFPLTVTSAQKNPTAFYLCASSFRTDSSYNEQFFGPGTRLTVL.